This TCR beta chain was identified in a study of spatial heterogeneity in lung cancer (dated by TCRdb to between 2018 and 2020). Regarding the research as a whole: Beta-chain transcripts were consistently detected in greater numbers than alpha-chain transcripts, which likely reflects a higher abundance of beta-chain transcripts. In tumor regions, TCR transcript counts showed a strong correlation with a T cell transcriptional module score derived from matched bulk RNA-seq. In the raw uncorrected reads, each unique combination of TCR and UMI appeared more than ten times on average. TCR alpha and beta repertoires were quantitatively compared across multiple tumor regions, matched nontumor lung and blood in non-small cell lung cancer. Nonsynonymous mutation counts, determined by whole-exome sequencing of tumor tissue, were related to TCR repertoire features. Both alpha and beta chains were TCR-sequenced in samples taken at surgery, namely 220 tumor regions, approximately 63 matched nontumor lung samples and just over 55 PBMC samples. Findings and caveats that apply to the study as a whole: The number of expanded intratumoral alpha and beta TCRs correlated with the tumor nonsynonymous mutation count. Additional single-cell paired TCR alpha and beta sequencing was considered necessary to confirm, at a functional level, the hypothesis that regional TCRs recognize regional mutations. Counts of ubiquitous and regional expanded TCRs were found to correlate with counts of ubiquitous and regional nonsynonymous mutations, respectively. TCR-seq coverage of tumor T cells was estimated at only roughly 6.6% for alpha chains and roughly 13% for beta chains.

The CDR1 and CDR2 encoded by the germline V gene (reference sequence) are DFQATT and SNEGSKA. Reading from cysteine to phenylalanine, the CDR3 counts 15 amino acids. Only the CDR3 DNA stays, 45 bases, in frame from base 1. Clipping removes 5 bases from V and 4 bases from J, with 9 as the unmatched junction base count. The sample's time point label, in plain terms: sample taken at primary tumor resection. Samples were obtained from 65 to 90 patients with early-stage, untreated non-small cell lung cancer from the lung TRACERx cohort. For TCR sequencing, whole RNA was extracted from tumor and nontumor lung tissue, or from cryopreserved PBMC samples, and no cell sorting was done. A patient was chosen for TCR sequencing only when enough RNA was available from at least two tumor regions. A lung pathologist reviewed the tumor and adjacent nontumor lung specimens before the specimens were selected. The library was built by means of 5' RACE. Sequencing instrument: NextSeq 500. The TCR library protocol attached a unique molecular identifier to each TCR cDNA molecule to allow correction of PCR and sequencing errors. The authors' analysis ran thus. TCR identification, UMI-based error correction and CDR3 extraction were all carried out with Decombinator tools. Expanded TCRs were defined as those above a frequency of 2 per 1,000, corresponding to the top 1% of the tumor frequency distribution. Expanded tumor TCRs were classed as regional if statistically deemed absent (corrected P<0.05) from at least one tumor region, otherwise ubiquitous. Renyi diversity was calculated using the R vegan package after each repertoire was subsampled 100 times to 5,000 TCRs. To build CDR3 similarity networks, amino acid triplet string-kernel similarity was used, and CDR3s were connected when their pairwise similarity was above 0.82. TCRdb ran its own pipeline on the public reads, namely fastp trimming at Q25 and MiXCR clone calling, and kept in-frame beta chains. Rows matching on CDR3 protein sequence are summarized as one entry with the most common DNA and genes. TCRdb, not the authors, supplied the V and J calls. This sample lists under 20,000 distinct CDR3 sequences; approximately 5% were detected once. The ten biggest clones cover approximately 10% of the sample.

In its sample, this clonotype was seen many times. What this receptor recognizes is not known. Base qualities were left out, and no much larger clone turns up one base away. Rearrangement joined TRBV20-1 to TRBJ2-1, with 9 bases in between that match TRBD2. Sequencing used lung tumor tissue, obtained at surgery. This sequence originates from a female donor with early-stage non-small cell lung cancer. The DNA sequence is TGCAGTGCTCCAAGCCGACTAGCGGCTTACAATGAGCAGTTCTTC. Translated, this gives CSAPSRLAAYNEQFF.